Below, 22 T cell receptor beta chains from the same sample are listed, as sequenced in a study of T cell repertoires in cytomegalovirus infection. MiXCR, applied by TCRdb to the reads, yields one record per CDR3 protein. The data contain under 850,000 distinct CDR3 sequences, 35% to 40% of them singletons. The sample taken for sequencing was PBMCs. These receptors were collected from a human donor in good health (CMV status not recorded). Some clones in this sample may be carry-over from other donors' samples.

This rearrangement joins TRBV19 to TRBJ2-1, with 8 positions matching TRBD2. V gave up 5 bases and J gave up 3 bases; unmatched junction bases: 9. Looked up from germline, CDR1 is LNHDA and CDR2 is SQIVND (reference sequence). The CDR3 sequence is 16 residues long. CDR3 nucleotides: TGTGCCAGTAGTTCTACCGGGGGGGGCTACTACAATGAGCAGTTCTTC. Protein product: CASSSTGGGYYNEQFF.

Concerning this clonotype itself: A read error may be the cause here, since a much bigger clone is one base away. V gene TRBV7-6 combines with J gene TRBJ2-2, with D maybe TRBD2 (6 bases). The CDR3 runs to 18 residues. V dropped 2 bases and J dropped 0 bases, with 16 bases sitting between them. Germline CDR1 SGHVS, CDR2 FNYEAQ. The CDR3: CASSLRLAWGPNTGELFF. The CDR3 DNA reads as TGTGCCAGCAGCTTACGTCTAGCGTGGGGACCGAACACCGGGGAGCTGTTTTTT.

In DNA form, the CDR3 reads TGTGCCAGCGCCCCACCTGGGTACTACGAGCAGTACTTC. Translated, it gives CASAPPGYYEQYF. The chain links TRBV28 to TRBJ2-7, with D uncertain. V lost 8 bases and J lost 3, with 14 bases in between. The length of the CDR3 is 13 residues. CDR1 and CDR2 (germline): MDHEN, SYDVKM.

This clonotype has ten or more counts. The chain couples TRBV7-2 to TRBJ2-1, with TRBD2 matching over 8 bases. Germline V gene lookup returns CDR1 SGHTA and CDR2 FQGNSA. V was clipped by 3 bases and J by 8 bases; unmatched bases: 18. The CDR3 loop spans 18 amino acids. The DNA of the CDR3 is TGTGCCAGCAGCTTGGTGGGTCACGGGAGGGTCGTTCGGGATGAGCAGTTCTTC. Residues: CASSLVGHGRVVRDEQFF.

The sample holds a few counts of this clonotype. This chain joins TRBV7-9 and TRBJ2-2; TRBD2 might be the D (5 bases). V gave up 8 bases and J gave up 6 bases, with 7 bases separating them. Germline-derived CDR1 and CDR2 are SEHNR and FQNEAQ (reference sequence). The CDR3 consists of 11 residues. CDR3 region: CASGESGELFF. In DNA form, the CDR3 reads TGTGCCAGCGGGGAGTCCGGGGAGCTGTTTTTT.

V gene TRBV28 combines with J gene TRBJ2-4; 8 bases are shared with TRBD2. V trimming: 6 bases; J trimming: 0 bases; junction bases outside the gene matches: 7. Germline-derived CDR1 and CDR2 are MDHEN and SYDVKM. There are 16 residues in the CDR3. CDR3 sequence (DNA): TGTGCCAGCAGCTCTGAGCGGGAGAGAGCCAAAAACATTCAGTACTTC. The encoded protein is CASSSERERAKNIQYF.

This clonotype came up a few times. The genes are TRBV7-9 and TRBJ2-1; D uncertain. The CDR3 is made up of 17 amino acids. V was trimmed by 7 bases and J by 3 bases, leaving 22 bases between them. Looked up from germline, CDR1 is SEHNR and CDR2 is FQNEAQ (reference sequence). Written as DNA, the CDR3 is TGTGCCAGCATCCAGAAACAAATTCCACTGAACTACAATGAGCAGTTCTTC. Its translation: CASIQKQIPLNYNEQFF.

This clonotype was picked up a small number of times. The chain's CDR3 is CASSFRDRGTYGYTF. The CDR3, as DNA: TGTGCCAGCAGCTTTCGGGACAGGGGGACCTATGGCTACACCTTC. The genes are TRBV7-6 and TRBJ1-2; the match to TRBD1 covers 11 bases. Unmatched junction bases numbered 4, after V lost 3 bases and J lost 4 bases. Germline-derived CDR1 and CDR2 are SGHVS and FNYEAQ. The CDR3 totals 15 residues. Complete variable domain (other parts from reference TRBV7-6 and TRBJ1-2): GAGVSQSPRYKVTKRGQDVALRCDPISGHVSLYWYRQALGQGPEFLTYFNYEAQQDKSGLPNDRFSAERPEGSISTLTIQRTEQRDSAMYRCASSFRDRGTYGYTFGSGTRLTVV.

The chain has TRBV28 and TRBJ1-6, with a tentative D call TRBD1 (5 bases). Germline-derived CDR1 and CDR2 are MDHEN and SYDVKM. This CDR3 comprises 16 residues. Trimming shortened V by 6 bases and J by 3 bases, and 15 bases separated the two germline ends. The CDR3 here is CASSDDDRNYNSPLHF. In DNA form, the CDR3 reads TGTGCCAGCAGCGATGACGACAGAAACTATAATTCACCCCTCCACTTT.

On this clonotype itself: This is likely a read error, given that the CDR3 carries no conserved phenylalanine or tryptophan at its end. The rearrangement joins TRBV27 to TRBJ2-1; 7 nucleotides match TRBD2. Germline-derived CDR1 and CDR2 are MNHEY and SMNVEV (reference sequence). There are 15 residues in the CDR3. The J segment lost 0 bases and the V segment lost 6 bases, leaving 5 bases of the junction unmatched. In nucleotides, the CDR3 is TGTGCCAGCAGAGCCCTAGCGGACTCCTACAATGAGCAGTTCTTA. Amino acid sequence: CASRALADSYNEQFL.

By sample fraction, this clonotype is medium-sized. The chain recombines TRBV12-3 or TRBV12-4 with TRBJ2-1; TRBD2 agrees at 10 bases. The CDR3 runs 15 residues. The trim removed 4 bases at V and 5 bases at J, leaving 5 bases unmatched. The CDR3 region is CASSYSGRPHNEQFF. The CDR3 DNA reads TGTGCCAGCAGTTATAGCGGGAGGCCCCACAATGAGCAGTTCTTC.

The rearrangement links TRBV20-1 to TRBJ1-2; TRBD1 matches at 8 bases. The CDR3 loop spans 15 amino acids. V lost 0 bases and J lost 6; bases outside the gene matches: 9. CDR1 and CDR2 (germline): DFQATT, SNEGSKA (reference sequence). CDR3 amino acids: CSARDLAGGWDGYTF. Here the CDR3 DNA reads TGCAGTGCTAGAGATCTTGCAGGGGGCTGGGATGGCTACACCTTC.

Comments on this clonotype: Since no conserved phenylalanine or tryptophan closes the CDR3, a read error is the likely cause. CDR3 sequence: CVSSFRQGGAYEQYL. CDR3 in DNA: TGTGTCAGCAGCTTCAGACAGGGAGGGGCCTACGAGCAGTACTTA. The chain links TRBV7-6 to TRBJ2-7; TRBD1 or TRBD2 may be the D gene (7 bases each). Germline lookup yields CDR1 SGHVS and CDR2 FNYEAQ. The length of the CDR3 is 15 residues.

This clonotype was counted ten times or more. An end of the junction differs from the germline gene, which may be a read error. This chain connects TRBV4-2 to TRBJ2-1, with a possible D match to TRBD2 (5 bases). The CDR3 totals 14 residues. CDR1 and CDR2 from the germline V gene are LGHNA and YNFKEQ. This CDR3 is CASSQGGSYNEQFF. The CDR3 DNA is TGTGCCAGCAGTCAAGGCGGGTCCTACAATGAGCAGTTCTTC.

The CDR3 region is CASSITPRIQGETQYF. The CDR3 nucleotides read TGTGCCAGTAGTATAACGCCGAGAATACAGGGAGAGACCCAGTACTTC. The chain carries TRBV19 and TRBJ2-5; tentatively, D is TRBD1 (6 bases). CDR1 and CDR2 (germline): LNHDA, SQIVND (reference sequence). V lost 2 bases to trimming and J lost 4 bases, with 17 bases between them. This CDR3 contains 16 residues.

The sample holds a few counts of this clonotype. This rearrangement joins TRBV29-1 to TRBJ2-5; D call uncertain. Trimming pared 7 bases from V and 3 bases from J, leaving 12 bases between. In germline, CDR1 is SQVTM, CDR2 ANQGSEA. The CDR3 has 12 residues. The CDR3 sequence is CSAAFVEETQYF. CDR3 sequence (DNA): TGCAGCGCCGCCTTTGTCGAAGAGACCCAGTACTTC.

The sample holds a few counts of this clonotype. V is TRBV29-1 and J is TRBJ2-3; 7 bases map to TRBD1. Germline values: CDR1 SQVTM, CDR2 ANQGSEA. Trimming at V came to 2 bases and at J to 5 bases, leaving 4 bases not matched to a gene. The CDR3 totals 13 residues. This CDR3 reads CSVEKGAGDTQYF. CDR3 bases: TGCAGCGTTGAAAAGGGGGCGGGAGATACGCAGTATTTT.

To note about this clonotype: The junction departs from the called germline gene at one end, perhaps through a read error. The genes are TRBV5-3 and TRBJ1-1; perhaps TRBD1 as D (5 bases). TRBV5-3 is identified as an open reading frame with a role that is uncertain. This CDR3 has 14 amino acids. The CDR3 loop reads CASRPGGELTESFF. CDR3 DNA sequence: TGTGCCAGCCGCCCGGGGGGGGAATTGACTGAATCTTTCTTT.

This chain connects TRBV20-1 to TRBJ2-6; a possible D gene is TRBD2 (7 bases). Germline values: CDR1 DFQATT, CDR2 SNEGSKA (reference sequence). The CDR3 spans 16 residues. V was trimmed by 2 bases and J by 1 base, leaving 12 bases between them. In DNA form, the CDR3 reads TGCAGTGCTAGACGGGGAGGGGGATCTGGGGCCAACGTCCTGACTTTC. It specifies CSARRGGGSGANVLTF.

The V call is TRBV20-1, the J call TRBJ2-3; 7 bases agree with TRBD2. Per the germline V gene, CDR1 is DFQATT and CDR2 is SNEGSKA (reference sequence). The CDR3 totals 14 residues. V shed 2 bases and J 2 bases; nucleotides not matched to a gene: 4. The CDR3 spells CSARRAGTTDTQYF. In DNA, the CDR3 is TGCAGTGCTAGAAGAGCGGGAACCACAGATACGCAGTATTTT.

V usage is TRBV5-1 and J usage is TRBJ1-3, with D possibly matching TRBD1 (5 bases). Trimming took off 0 bases at V and 3 bases at J, with 10 bases between the two ends. Germline lookup yields CDR1 SGHRS and CDR2 YFSETQ. This CDR3 region has 15 residues. For the CDR3, the DNA is TGCGCCAGCAGCTTGGTGCCAGGGAATGGAAACACCATATATTTT. Translating gives CASSLVPGNGNTIYF. Using reference TRBV5-1 and TRBJ1-3 for the parts outside the CDR3, the full variable domain is KAGVTQTPRYLIKTRGQQVTLSCSPISGHRSVSWYQQTPGQGLQFLFEYFSETQRNKGNFPGRFSGRQFSNSRSEMNVSTLELGDSALYLCASSLVPGNGNTIYFGEGSWLTVV.

In this sample, this clonotype turned up many times. The chain has TRBV7-2 and TRBJ2-3, with 10 positions matching TRBD2. The trim removed 6 bases at V and 2 bases at J, leaving 11 bases unmatched. Germline V CDR1 and CDR2: SGHTA, FQGNSA. The CDR3 length is 17 residues. CDR3 protein: CASSPLGTSETTDTQYF. CDR3 nucleotides: TGTGCCAGCAGTCCACTGGGGACTAGCGAAACCACAGATACGCAGTATTTT. Drawing the rest from reference TRBV7-2 and TRBJ2-3, the complete variable domain is GAGVSQSPSNKVTEKGKDVELRCDPISGHTALYWYRQSLGQGLEFLIYFQGNSAPDKSGLPSDRFSAERTGGSVSTLTIQRTQQEDSAVYLCASSPLGTSETTDTQYFGPGTRLTVL.